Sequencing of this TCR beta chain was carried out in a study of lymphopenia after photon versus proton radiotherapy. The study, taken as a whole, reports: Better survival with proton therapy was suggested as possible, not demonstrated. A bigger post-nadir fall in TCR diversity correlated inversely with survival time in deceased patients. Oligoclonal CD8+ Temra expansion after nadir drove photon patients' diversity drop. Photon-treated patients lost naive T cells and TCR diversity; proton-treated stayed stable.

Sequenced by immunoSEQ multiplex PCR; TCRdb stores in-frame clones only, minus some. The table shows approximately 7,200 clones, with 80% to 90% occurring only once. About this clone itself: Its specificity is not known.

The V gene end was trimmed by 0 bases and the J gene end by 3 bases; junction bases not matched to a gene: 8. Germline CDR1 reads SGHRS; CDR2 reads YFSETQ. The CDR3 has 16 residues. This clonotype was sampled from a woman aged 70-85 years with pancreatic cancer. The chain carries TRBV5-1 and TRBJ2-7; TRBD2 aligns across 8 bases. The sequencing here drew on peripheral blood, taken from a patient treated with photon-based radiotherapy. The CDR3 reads CASSLEGLETNYEQYF. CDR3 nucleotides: TGCGCCAGCAGCTTGGAGGGACTAGAAACGAACTACGAGCAGTACTTC.